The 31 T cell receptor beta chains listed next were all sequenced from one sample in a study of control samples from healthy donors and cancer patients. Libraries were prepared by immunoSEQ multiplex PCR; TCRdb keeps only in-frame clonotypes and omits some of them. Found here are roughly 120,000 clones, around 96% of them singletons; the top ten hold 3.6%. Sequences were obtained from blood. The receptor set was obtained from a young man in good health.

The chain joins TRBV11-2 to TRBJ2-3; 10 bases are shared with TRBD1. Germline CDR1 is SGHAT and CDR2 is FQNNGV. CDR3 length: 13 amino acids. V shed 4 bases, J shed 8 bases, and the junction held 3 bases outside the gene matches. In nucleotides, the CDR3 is TGTGCCAGCAGCTCGGACAGGGGGGTTACGCAGTATTTT. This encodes CASSSDRGVTQYF.

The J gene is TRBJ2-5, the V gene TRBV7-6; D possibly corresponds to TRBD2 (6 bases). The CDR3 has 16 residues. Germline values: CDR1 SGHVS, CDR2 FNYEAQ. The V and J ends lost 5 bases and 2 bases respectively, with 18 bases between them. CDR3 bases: TGTGCCAGCAGCGTCACCGGGACTGCCGCTCAAGAGACCCAGTACTTC. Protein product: CASSVTGTAAQETQYF.

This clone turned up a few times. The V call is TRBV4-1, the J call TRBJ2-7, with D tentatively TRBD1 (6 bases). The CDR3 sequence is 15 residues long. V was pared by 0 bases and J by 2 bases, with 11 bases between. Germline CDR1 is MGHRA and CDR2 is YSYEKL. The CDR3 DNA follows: TGCGCCAGCAGCCAAGATCCGAGGGGGACCTACGAGCAGTACTTC. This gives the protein CASSQDPRGTYEQYF.

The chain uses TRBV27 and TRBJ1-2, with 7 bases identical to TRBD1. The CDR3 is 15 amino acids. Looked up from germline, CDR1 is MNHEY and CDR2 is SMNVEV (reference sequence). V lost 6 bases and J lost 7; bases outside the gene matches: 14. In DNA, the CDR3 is TGTGCCAGCAGACCGACAATTACAGGGGCCACTGGCTACACCTTC. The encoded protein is CASRPTITGATGYTF.

CDR3 region: CASNSLSLKQGGAGELFF. CDR3 DNA sequence: TGTGCCAGCAATAGTTTGTCCCTTAAACAGGGAGGGGCCGGGGAGCTGTTTTTT. The chain employs TRBV28 and TRBJ2-2; D possibly corresponds to TRBD2 (7 bases). V shed 7 bases and J shed 6 bases, with 27 bases lying between them. CDR1 and CDR2 (germline): MDHEN, SYDVKM. This CDR3 contains 18 residues.

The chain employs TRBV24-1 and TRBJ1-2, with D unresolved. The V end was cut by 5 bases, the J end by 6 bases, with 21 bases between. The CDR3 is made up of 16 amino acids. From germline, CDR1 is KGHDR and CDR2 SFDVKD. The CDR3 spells CATSVRRRSLIHGYTF. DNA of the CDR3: TGTGCCACCAGTGTCCGCCGCAGGAGCCTCATCCATGGCTACACCTTC.

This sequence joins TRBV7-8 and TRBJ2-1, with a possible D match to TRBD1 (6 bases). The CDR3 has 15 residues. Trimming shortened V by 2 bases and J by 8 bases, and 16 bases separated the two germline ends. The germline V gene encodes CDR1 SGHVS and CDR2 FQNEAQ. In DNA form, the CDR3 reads TGTGCCAGCAGCTTATCTGGGGGCGAGGACGATGAGCAGTTCTTC. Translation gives CASSLSGGEDDEQFF.

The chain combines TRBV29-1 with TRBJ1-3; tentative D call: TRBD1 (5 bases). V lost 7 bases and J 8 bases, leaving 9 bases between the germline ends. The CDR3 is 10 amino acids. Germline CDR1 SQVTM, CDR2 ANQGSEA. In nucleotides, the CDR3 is TGCAGCGCCCAGGGTGACACCATATATTTT. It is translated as CSAQGDTIYF.

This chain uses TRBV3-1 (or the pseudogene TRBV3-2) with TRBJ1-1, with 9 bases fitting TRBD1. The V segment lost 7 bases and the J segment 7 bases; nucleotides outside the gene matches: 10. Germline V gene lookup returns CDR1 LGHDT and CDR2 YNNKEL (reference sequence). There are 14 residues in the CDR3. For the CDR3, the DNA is TGTGCCAGCACCCACAGGGGGCGAAATGATGAAGCTTTCTTT. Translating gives CASTHRGRNDEAFF.

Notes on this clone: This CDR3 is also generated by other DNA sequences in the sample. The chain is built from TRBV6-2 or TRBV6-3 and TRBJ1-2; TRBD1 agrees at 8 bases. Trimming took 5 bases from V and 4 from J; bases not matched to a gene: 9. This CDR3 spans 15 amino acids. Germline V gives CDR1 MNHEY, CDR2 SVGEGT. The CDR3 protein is CASSTLQGAVYGYTF. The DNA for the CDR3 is TGTGCCAGCAGTACCCTTCAGGGGGCGGTCTATGGCTACACCTTC.

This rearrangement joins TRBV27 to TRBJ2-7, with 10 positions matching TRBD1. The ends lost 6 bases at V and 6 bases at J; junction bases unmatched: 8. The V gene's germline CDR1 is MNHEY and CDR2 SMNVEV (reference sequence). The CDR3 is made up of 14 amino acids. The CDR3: CASRGTGVSFEQYF. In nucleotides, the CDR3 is TGTGCCAGCAGGGGGACAGGGGTGAGTTTCGAGCAGTACTTC.

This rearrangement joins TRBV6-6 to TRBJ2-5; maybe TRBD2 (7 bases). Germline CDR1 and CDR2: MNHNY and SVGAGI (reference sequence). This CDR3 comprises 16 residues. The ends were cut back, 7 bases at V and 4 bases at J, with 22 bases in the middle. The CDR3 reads CASTLRGAISTETQYF. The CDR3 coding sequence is TGTGCCAGCACTTTACGGGGGGCCATCTCCACAGAGACCCAGTACTTC.

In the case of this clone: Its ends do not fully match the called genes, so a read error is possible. The CDR3 DNA sequence: TGTGCTAGCAGCGCGAAAGGGGGGAAAGAGACCCAGTACTTC. It codes for CASSAKGGKETQYF. The chain is built from TRBV7-7 and TRBJ2-5, with D perhaps given as TRBD1 or TRBD2 (6 bases each). CDR3 size: 14 residues. Germline CDR1 reads SSHAT; CDR2 reads FNYEAQ (reference sequence).

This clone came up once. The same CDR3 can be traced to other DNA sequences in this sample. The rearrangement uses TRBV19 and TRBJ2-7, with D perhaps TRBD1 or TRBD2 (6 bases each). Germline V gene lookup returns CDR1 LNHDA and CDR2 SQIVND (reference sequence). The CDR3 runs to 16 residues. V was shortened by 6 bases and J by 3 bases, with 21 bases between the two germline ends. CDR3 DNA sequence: TGTGCCAGTAGCGGGATGGGGGGCCTCAAGAGCTACGAGCAGTACTTC. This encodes CASSGMGGLKSYEQYF.

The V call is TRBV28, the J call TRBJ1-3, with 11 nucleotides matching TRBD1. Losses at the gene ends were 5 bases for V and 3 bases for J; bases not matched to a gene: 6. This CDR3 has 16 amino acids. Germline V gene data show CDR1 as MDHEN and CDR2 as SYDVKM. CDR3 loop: CASSDPGTGGGNTIYF. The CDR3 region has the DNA TGTGCCAGCAGTGATCCCGGGACAGGGGGTGGAAACACCATATATTTT.

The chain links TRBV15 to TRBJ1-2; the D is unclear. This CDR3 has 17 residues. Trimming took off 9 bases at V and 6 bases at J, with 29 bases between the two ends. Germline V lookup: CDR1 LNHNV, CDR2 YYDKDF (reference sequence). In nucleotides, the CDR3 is TGTGCCACAGCCGATAGGTCGTCAGAAGGCTGGAGTGATGGCTACACCTTC. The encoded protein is CATADRSSEGWSDGYTF.

The CDR3 loop reads CASKQGPSNTEAFF. As DNA, the CDR3 is TGTGCCAGCAAGCAGGGCCCATCGAACACTGAAGCTTTCTTT. This rearrangement joins TRBV5-6 to TRBJ1-1, with a tentative D call TRBD1 (5 bases). V lost 6 bases and J lost 1, with 13 bases in between. CDR3 length: 14 amino acids. In germline, CDR1 is SGHDT, CDR2 YYEEEE. Looking up the rest from reference TRBV5-6 and TRBJ1-1 gives the full variable domain: DAGVTQSPTHLIKTRGQQVTLRCSPKSGHDTVSWYQQALGQGPQFIFQYYEEEERQRGNFPDRFSGHQFPNYSSELNVNALLLGDSALYLCASKQGPSNTEAFFGQGTRLTVV.

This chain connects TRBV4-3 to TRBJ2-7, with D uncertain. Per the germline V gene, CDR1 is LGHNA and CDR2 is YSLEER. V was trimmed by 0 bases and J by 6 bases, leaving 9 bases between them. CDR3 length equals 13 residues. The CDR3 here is CASSQDIWVEQYF. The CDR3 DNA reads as TGCGCCAGCAGCCAAGATATCTGGGTCGAGCAGTACTTC.

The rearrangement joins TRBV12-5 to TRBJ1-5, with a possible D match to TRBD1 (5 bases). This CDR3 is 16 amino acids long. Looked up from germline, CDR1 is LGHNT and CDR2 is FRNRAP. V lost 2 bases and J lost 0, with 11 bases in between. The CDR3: CASGLPGINSNQPQHF. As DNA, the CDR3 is TGTGCTAGTGGTTTGCCAGGGATTAATAGCAATCAGCCCCAGCATTTT.

CDR3 residues: CASTPGRAETQYF. In DNA, the CDR3 is TGTGCCAGCACCCCTGGAAGGGCTGAGACCCAGTACTTC. V usage is TRBV6-5 and J usage is TRBJ2-5; D remains ambiguous. CDR1 and CDR2 (germline): MNHEY, SVGAGI. The CDR3 covers 13 residues. V gave up 7 bases and J gave up 5 bases, with 14 bases separating them.

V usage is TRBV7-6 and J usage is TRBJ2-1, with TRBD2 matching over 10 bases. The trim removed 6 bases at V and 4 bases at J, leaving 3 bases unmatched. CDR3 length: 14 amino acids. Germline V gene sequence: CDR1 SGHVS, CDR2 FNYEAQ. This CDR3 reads CASRASGGYNEQFF. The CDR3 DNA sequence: TGTGCCAGCAGGGCTAGCGGGGGTTACAATGAGCAGTTCTTC.

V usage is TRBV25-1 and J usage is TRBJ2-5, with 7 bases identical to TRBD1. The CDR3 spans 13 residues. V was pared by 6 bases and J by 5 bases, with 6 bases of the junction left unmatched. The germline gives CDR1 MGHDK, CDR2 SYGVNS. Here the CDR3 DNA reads TGTGCCAGCAGCCTTACAGGGGTGGAGACCCAGTACTTC. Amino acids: CASSLTGVETQYF.

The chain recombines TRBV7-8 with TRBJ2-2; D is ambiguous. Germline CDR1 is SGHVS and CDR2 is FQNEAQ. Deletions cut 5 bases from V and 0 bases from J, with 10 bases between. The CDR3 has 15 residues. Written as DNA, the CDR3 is TGTGCCAGCAGCCAACGGCGGCCGAACACCGGGGAGCTGTTTTTT. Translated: CASSQRRPNTGELFF.

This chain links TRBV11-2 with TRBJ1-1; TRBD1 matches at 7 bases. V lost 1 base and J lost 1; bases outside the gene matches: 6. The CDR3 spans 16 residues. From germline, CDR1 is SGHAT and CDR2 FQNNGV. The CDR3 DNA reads TGTGCCAGCAGCTTAGGAGGGACAGCCCCGAACACTGAAGCTTTCTTT. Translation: CASSLGGTAPNTEAFF.

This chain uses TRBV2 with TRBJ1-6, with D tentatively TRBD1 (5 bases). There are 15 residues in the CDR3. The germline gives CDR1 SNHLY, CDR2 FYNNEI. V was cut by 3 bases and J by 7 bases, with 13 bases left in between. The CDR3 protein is CASSDFARDNSPLHF. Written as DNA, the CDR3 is TGTGCCAGCAGTGATTTTGCGAGGGACAATTCACCCCTCCACTTT.

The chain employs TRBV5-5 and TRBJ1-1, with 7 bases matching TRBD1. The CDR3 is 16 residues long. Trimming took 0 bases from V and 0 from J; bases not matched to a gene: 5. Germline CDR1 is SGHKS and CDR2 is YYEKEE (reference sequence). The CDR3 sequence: CASSLDRTGMNTEAFF. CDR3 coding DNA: TGTGCCAGCAGCTTGGACAGGACAGGAATGAACACTGAAGCTTTCTTT.

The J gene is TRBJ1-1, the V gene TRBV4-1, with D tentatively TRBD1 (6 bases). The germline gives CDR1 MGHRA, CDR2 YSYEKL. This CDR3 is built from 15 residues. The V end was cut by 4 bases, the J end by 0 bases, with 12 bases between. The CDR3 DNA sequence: TGCGCCAGCAGCCCGAGGACAGACCTGAACACTGAAGCTTTCTTT. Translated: CASSPRTDLNTEAFF.

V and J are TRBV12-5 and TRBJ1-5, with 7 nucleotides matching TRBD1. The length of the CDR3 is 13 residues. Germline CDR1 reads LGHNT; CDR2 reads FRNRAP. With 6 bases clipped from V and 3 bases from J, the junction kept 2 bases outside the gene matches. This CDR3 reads CASGGQNNQPQHF. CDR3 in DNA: TGTGCTAGTGGGGGACAGAACAATCAGCCCCAGCATTTT.

The CDR3: CASSSKPGQVYNEQFF. In nucleotides, the CDR3 is TGTGCCAGCAGTTCAAAACCGGGACAGGTCTACAATGAGCAGTTCTTC. The V call is TRBV27, the J call TRBJ2-1; 8 bases are shared with TRBD1. The CDR3 has 16 residues. Germline lookup yields CDR1 MNHEY and CDR2 SMNVEV (reference sequence). Trimming removed 4 bases from V and 3 bases from J; junction bases left unmatched: 8.

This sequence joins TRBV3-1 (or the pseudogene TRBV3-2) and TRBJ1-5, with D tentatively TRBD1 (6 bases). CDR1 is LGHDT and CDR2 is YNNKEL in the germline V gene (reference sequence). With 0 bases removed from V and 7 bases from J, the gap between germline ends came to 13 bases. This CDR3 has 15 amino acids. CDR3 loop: CASSQEQGARQPQHF. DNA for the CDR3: TGTGCCAGCAGCCAAGAACAGGGTGCGAGACAGCCCCAGCATTTT.

CDR3 sequence reads: CSVHRAGPNEKLFF. The CDR3 nucleotides are TGCAGCGTTCACAGGGCGGGCCCGAATGAAAAACTGTTTTTT. The chain uses TRBV29-1 and TRBJ1-4, with D perhaps matching TRBD1 (6 bases). CDR1 SQVTM and CDR2 ANQGSEA come from the germline V gene. The CDR3 is made up of 14 amino acids. V shed 5 bases and J shed 5 bases, with 15 bases lying between them.